These 27 T cell receptor beta chains came from one sample sequenced in a study of cytomegalovirus exposure and HLA in healthy donors. This table comes from immunoSEQ multiplex PCR, and its TCRdb copy is limited to in-frame clones, with some not included. The data contain around 220,000 clones, about 90% of them singletons. The sample was PBMCs. These receptors were taken from a woman aged 18-35 years in good health and CMV-seronegative.

The J gene is TRBJ2-5, the V gene TRBV4-1, with 12 bases that match TRBD2. The CDR3 totals 17 residues. Germline CDR1 reads MGHRA; CDR2 reads YSYEKL. With 2 bases clipped from V and 3 bases from J, the junction kept 7 bases outside the gene matches. CDR3 sequence (DNA): TGCGCCAGCAGCCAACATTGGACTAGCGGGACTAAAGAGACCCAGTACTTC. Its protein is CASSQHWTSGTKETQYF.

The rearrangement links TRBV4-3 to TRBJ2-7, with 12 nucleotides matching TRBD2. CDR3 length: 15 residues. Germline CDR1 LGHNA, CDR2 YSLEER. The V segment lost 3 bases and the J segment 4 bases; nucleotides outside the gene matches: 4. The CDR3 nucleotides read TGCGCCAGCAGCCAGTACGGGACTAGCGGGTACGAGCAGTACTTC. This codes for CASSQYGTSGYEQYF.

The chain uses TRBV4-1 and TRBJ2-3; D unclear. Trimming cost V 3 bases and J 2 bases, with 15 bases left between them. Germline CDR1 is MGHRA and CDR2 is YSYEKL. The CDR3 covers 16 residues. Written as DNA, the CDR3 is TGCGCCAGCAGCCACCTACTTGAAGTTCCCACAGATACGCAGTATTTT. Its translation: CASSHLLEVPTDTQYF.

The gene calls are TRBV28 and TRBJ1-1; D perhaps matches TRBD1 (6 bases). The CDR3 is 14 amino acids. V was pared by 5 bases and J by 3 bases, with 13 bases between. Germline V lookup: CDR1 MDHEN, CDR2 SYDVKM. The CDR3 spells CASSPQGWDTEAFF. CDR3 in DNA: TGTGCCAGCAGTCCACAGGGCTGGGACACTGAAGCTTTCTTT.

The DNA for the CDR3 is TGTGCCAGTAGTACTCAGGGGAATCAGCCCCAGCATTTT. It codes for CASSTQGNQPQHF. The chain joins TRBV19 to TRBJ1-5; a weak D match, TRBD1 (6 bases). Between the trimmed V and J ends, which lost 4 bases and 4 bases, there was a span of 8 bases. Germline-derived CDR1 and CDR2 are LNHDA and SQIVND (reference sequence). The CDR3 contains 13 residues.

V is TRBV5-6 and J is TRBJ1-4; no reliable D call. Trimming took 4 bases from V and 4 from J, leaving 8 bases between them. Germline assignment: CDR1 SGHDT and CDR2 YYEEEE. The CDR3 has 13 amino acids. The CDR3 reads CASSNTFNEKLFF. In DNA form, the CDR3 reads TGTGCCAGCAGCAACACCTTTAATGAAAAACTGTTTTTT.

V is TRBV7-2 and J is TRBJ1-1; unclear D gene. CDR1 is SGHTA and CDR2 is FQGNSA in the germline V gene. The CDR3 runs to 12 residues. V lost 1 base, J lost 7 bases, and 7 bases lay in between. The CDR3 reads CASSLDAGEAFF. CDR3 nucleotide sequence: TGTGCCAGCAGCTTAGACGCGGGTGAAGCTTTCTTT.

The V and J genes are TRBV7-8 and TRBJ1-2; D is ambiguous. Looked up from germline, CDR1 is SGHVS and CDR2 is FQNEAQ. The CDR3 extends over 17 amino acids. V lost 2 bases to trimming and J lost 3 bases, with 19 bases between them. The CDR3 sequence is CASSLKSALGPDYGYTF. The CDR3 DNA is TGTGCCAGCAGCTTAAAGAGCGCTCTCGGTCCGGACTATGGCTACACCTTC.

The chain uses TRBV7-9 and TRBJ2-7; 7 nucleotides align to TRBD1. V lost 5 bases to trimming and J lost 0 bases; unmatched junction nucleotides: 10. Germline CDR1 reads SEHNR; CDR2 reads FQNEAQ (reference sequence). The CDR3 loop spans 16 amino acids. CDR3 region: CASSPQGQPSSYEQYF. CDR3 DNA: TGTGCCAGCAGCCCCCAGGGACAGCCGAGCTCCTACGAGCAGTACTTC.

This chain connects TRBV6-1 to TRBJ2-7; D may be TRBD2 (5 bases). Per the germline V gene, CDR1 is MNHNS and CDR2 is SASEGT. The CDR3 contains 13 residues. V was pared by 7 bases and J by 5 bases, with 15 bases between. CDR3 DNA sequence: TGTGCCAGCACGTATAGAGGGTCTCACGAGCAGTACTTC. As protein: CASTYRGSHEQYF.

V gene TRBV10-3 combines with J gene TRBJ2-1, with a weak D call TRBD2 (7 bases). Germline assignment: CDR1 ENHRY and CDR2 SYGVKD. V shed 3 bases and J shed 0 bases, with 24 bases lying between them. The CDR3 is 20 residues long. Here the CDR3 DNA reads TGTGCCATCAGTGAAGGGGGGAGGGGAAACTGGATAAGCTCCTACAATGAGCAGTTCTTC. Translating it yields CAISEGGRGNWISSYNEQFF.

V and J are TRBV27 and TRBJ2-7; 10 positions agree with TRBD1. The ends lost 5 bases at V and 6 bases at J; junction bases unmatched: 4. This CDR3 comprises 13 residues. Germline CDR1 MNHEY, CDR2 SMNVEV (reference sequence). In DNA, the CDR3 is TGTGCCAGCAGTGCCGGGACAGGGGCCGAGCAGTACTTC. It is translated as CASSAGTGAEQYF.

V usage is TRBV28 and J usage is TRBJ1-4; TRBD1 agrees at 7 bases. The CDR3 totals 14 residues. Germline CDR1 MDHEN, CDR2 SYDVKM. The junction had 5 bases not matched to a gene; V was cut back by 6 bases and J by 4 bases. Written as DNA, the CDR3 is TGTGCCAGCAGCTTCAGGGGGATTAATGAAAAACTGTTTTTT. Translating it yields CASSFRGINEKLFF. The variable domain in full, with the rest retrieved from reference TRBV28 and TRBJ1-4, is DVKVTQSSRYLVKRTGEKVFLECVQDMDHENMFWYRQDPGLGLRLIYFSYDVKMKEKGDIPEGYSVSREKKERFSLILESASTNQTSMYLCASSFRGINEKLFFGSGTQLSVL.

The CDR3 loop is CSGHRGNTGELFF. CDR3 nucleotides: TGCAGCGGGCATAGGGGGAACACCGGGGAGCTGTTTTTT. This chain links TRBV29-1 with TRBJ2-2; D perhaps matches TRBD1 (5 bases). With 7 bases removed from V and 1 base from J, the gap between germline ends came to 10 bases. CDR1 and CDR2 from the germline V gene are SQVTM and ANQGSEA. The CDR3 is 13 residues long.

The V call is TRBV29-1, the J call TRBJ2-1; 8 bases line up with TRBD1. The V gene end was trimmed by 4 bases and the J gene end by 5 bases; junction bases not matched to a gene: 7. The V gene's germline CDR1 is SQVTM and CDR2 ANQGSEA. This CDR3 has 14 residues. The CDR3 DNA reads as TGCAGCGTTGTAGGAGGGACAGGTGACAATGAGCAGTTCTTC. Its protein product is CSVVGGTGDNEQFF.

This chain uses TRBV18 with TRBJ2-4, with D tentatively TRBD1 (6 bases). Per the germline V gene, CDR1 is KGHSH and CDR2 is LQKENI. V lost 6 bases and J 0 bases, leaving 12 bases between the germline ends. This CDR3 comprises 15 residues. The CDR3 region is CASSPGTRAKNIQYF. For the CDR3, the DNA is TGTGCCAGCTCTCCCGGGACACGAGCCAAAAACATTCAGTACTTC.

The rearrangement links TRBV29-1 to TRBJ1-2; unclear D gene. Germline loops: CDR1 SQVTM, CDR2 ANQGSEA. The CDR3 consists of 13 residues. Deletions cut 5 bases from V and 8 bases from J, with 18 bases between. The CDR3 loop is CSVPVGGGLGYTF. For the CDR3, the DNA is TGCAGCGTTCCCGTGGGCGGAGGGTTAGGCTACACCTTC.

This clone was picked up one time. The chain couples TRBV28 to TRBJ2-7; D remains unclear. V was cut by 4 bases and J by 2 bases, with 9 bases left in between. Germline assignment: CDR1 MDHEN and CDR2 SYDVKM. The CDR3 is 13 residues long. The CDR3 region is CASSYTEAYEQYF. The CDR3, as DNA: TGTGCCAGCAGTTATACCGAGGCCTACGAGCAGTACTTC.

The chain uses TRBV28 and TRBJ1-2; D gene unclear. The germline V gene encodes CDR1 MDHEN and CDR2 SYDVKM. CDR3 size: 14 residues. Trimming shortened V by 2 bases and J by 0 bases, and 7 bases separated the two germline ends. For the CDR3, the DNA is TGTGCCAGCAGTTTAGGAGGACCTAACTATGGCTACACCTTC. It specifies CASSLGGPNYGYTF.

This clone was counted a few times. This chain connects TRBV18 to TRBJ2-3; D call uncertain. The CDR3 has 13 residues. Germline loops: CDR1 KGHSH, CDR2 LQKENI. The V end lost 1 base, the J end lost 4 bases, and 6 bases lay between the germline ends. The CDR3 spells CASSPQTADTQYF. In DNA form, the CDR3 reads TGTGCCAGCTCACCACAGACTGCAGATACGCAGTATTTT.

The V call is TRBV19, the J call TRBJ1-1, with D uncertain. V was shortened by 6 bases and J by 6 bases, with 17 bases between the two germline ends. The germline V gene encodes CDR1 LNHDA and CDR2 SQIVND (reference sequence). The CDR3 covers 14 residues. CDR3 sequence reads: CASSPIVGLAEAFF. The DNA of the CDR3 is TGTGCCAGTAGCCCCATAGTCGGGTTGGCTGAAGCTTTCTTT. Based on the CDR3 plus reference TRBV19 and TRBJ1-1, the full variable domain is DGGITQSPKYLFRKEGQNVTLSCEQNLNHDAMYWYRQDPGQGLRLIYYSQIVNDFQKGDIAEGYSVSREKKESFPLTVTSAQKNPTAFYLCASSPIVGLAEAFFGQGTRLTVV.

About this clone: This CDR3 is also generated by other DNA sequences in the sample. The chain employs TRBV19 and TRBJ1-5, with D hard to call. This CDR3 is 15 amino acids long. V shed 3 bases and J shed 0 bases, with 9 bases lying between them. Germline V lookup: CDR1 LNHDA, CDR2 SQIVND (reference sequence). The CDR3 DNA reads TGTGCCAGTAGTATTACAGATTATAGCAATCAGCCCCAGCATTTT. Translation: CASSITDYSNQPQHF.

The genes are TRBV19 and TRBJ1-1, with D maybe TRBD1 (6 bases). V was trimmed by 2 bases and J by 1 base, leaving 17 bases between them. The CDR3 loop spans 17 amino acids. Germline assignment: CDR1 LNHDA and CDR2 SQIVND (reference sequence). CDR3 bases: TGTGCCAGTAGTATACGGAGGCCAGGGGAATGGAACACTGAAGCTTTCTTT. Translating gives CASSIRRPGEWNTEAFF.

This clone was observed a few times. The rearrangement joins TRBV30 to TRBJ2-6, with D maybe TRBD2 (5 bases). There are 15 residues in the CDR3. V was trimmed by 3 bases and J by 1 base, leaving 10 bases between them. Germline V gene data show CDR1 as GTSNPN and CDR2 as SVGIG (reference sequence). The CDR3 nucleotides are TGTGCCTGGAGCACCGGGGATTCTGGGGCCAACGTCCTGACTTTC. This codes for CAWSTGDSGANVLTF. The full variable domain, completed using reference TRBV30 and TRBJ2-6, is SQTIHQWPATLVQPVGSPLSLECTVEGTSNPNLYWYRQAAGRGLQLLFYSVGIGQISSEVPQNLSASRPQDRQFILSSKKLLLSDSGFYLCAWSTGDSGANVLTFGAGSRLTVL.

This chain links TRBV28 with TRBJ1-1; D remains ambiguous. The germline V gene has CDR1 MDHEN and CDR2 SYDVKM. The V end lost 5 bases, the J end lost 0 bases, and 10 bases lay between the germline ends. The CDR3 is 14 residues long. The CDR3 reads CASSGGLLNTEAFF. CDR3 coding DNA: TGTGCCAGCAGTGGAGGACTGCTGAACACTGAAGCTTTCTTT.

The chain carries TRBV27 and TRBJ1-1, with a weak D call TRBD1 (6 bases). The CDR3 covers 14 residues. Trimming pared 3 bases from V and 4 bases from J, leaving 12 bases between. Germline values: CDR1 MNHEY, CDR2 SMNVEV (reference sequence). The CDR3 loop is CASSFQGYSTEAFF. CDR3 DNA: TGTGCCAGCAGTTTCCAGGGGTATTCCACTGAAGCTTTCTTT.

The genes are TRBV27 and TRBJ2-2, with 7 bases aligning to TRBD1. The germline V gene has CDR1 MNHEY and CDR2 SMNVEV (reference sequence). The CDR3 runs to 13 residues. The junction had 3 bases not matched to a gene; V was cut back by 7 bases and J by 4 bases. CDR3 amino acids: CASNSGGTGELFF. DNA for the CDR3: TGTGCCAGCAATTCAGGGGGCACCGGGGAGCTGTTTTTT.